These 18 T cell receptor beta chains were all obtained from the same sample, sequenced in a study of T-cell memory formation after mild COVID-19. In TCRdb, the 5' RACE reads were re-called with MiXCR into one record per CDR3 protein. Found here are roughly 47,000 distinct CDR3 sequences, 5.5% to 7.5% of them singletons; the top ten hold roughly 1.5%. The sequenced material came from PBMCs or a T cell subset sorted from them (not recorded which). Source of these receptors: a man aged 18 to 30 who had mild COVID-19 (a few samples of this study predate the infection). Cell type and time point are not known.

V and J are TRBV27 and TRBJ2-2; TRBD1 agrees at 11 bases. Germline CDR1 and CDR2: MNHEY and SMNVEV (reference sequence). This CDR3 has 16 residues. V was clipped by 3 bases and J by 7 bases; unmatched bases: 7. CDR3 sequence reads: CASSFWTGGEIGELFF. The CDR3 nucleotides are TGTGCCAGCAGTTTCTGGACAGGGGGCGAGATCGGGGAGCTGTTTTTT.

The CDR3 reads CASSLVASTEAFF. The CDR3 DNA sequence: TGTGCCAGCAGTTTAGTGGCGAGCACTGAAGCTTTCTTT. The chain joins TRBV12-3 or TRBV12-4 to TRBJ1-1; D is ambiguous. CDR3 length: 13 residues. Trimming took 1 base from V and 4 from J, leaving 7 bases between them.

This clonotype was recorded at least ten times. The chain has TRBV7-6 and TRBJ2-3; TRBD1 matches at 7 bases. This CDR3 is 15 amino acids long. V lost 1 base and J lost 2; bases outside the gene matches: 3. CDR1 is SGHVS, CDR2 FNYEAQ, per germline. The CDR3 spells CASSLETGYTDTQYF. CDR3 nucleotides: TGTGCCAGCAGCTTAGAGACAGGGTACACAGATACGCAGTATTTT.

This chain connects TRBV5-4 to TRBJ2-3, with 12 bases matching TRBD1. Unmatched junction bases numbered 8, after V lost 5 bases and J lost 1 base. The CDR3 runs to 17 residues. CDR1 and CDR2 from the germline V gene are SGHNT and YYREEE (reference sequence). CDR3 sequence: CASRPGTGGEGTDTQYF. The CDR3 DNA follows: TGTGCCAGCAGGCCGGGGACAGGGGGCGAGGGCACAGATACGCAGTATTTT.

The genes are TRBV20-1 and TRBJ2-7; TRBD2 might be the D (6 bases). CDR3 length: 13 residues. V lost 0 bases to trimming and J lost 7 bases, with 13 bases between them. Germline V gene lookup returns CDR1 DFQATT and CDR2 SNEGSKA (reference sequence). The CDR3 DNA reads as TGCAGTGCTAGAGATGTGGAGGGAATGGAGCAGTACGTC. Translated: CSARDVEGMEQYV.

The rearrangement uses TRBV19 and TRBJ2-5; 15 bases align to TRBD2. Germline loops: CDR1 LNHDA, CDR2 SQIVND (reference sequence). The CDR3 has 16 amino acids. V dropped 4 bases and J dropped 4; count of bases not matched to a gene: 4. The CDR3 reads CASSTGTSGGSETQYF. CDR3 coding DNA: TGTGCCAGTAGTACCGGGACTAGCGGGGGGTCAGAGACCCAGTACTTC.

The chain couples TRBV12-3 or TRBV12-4 to TRBJ2-3, with D unresolved. The CDR3 is 13 residues long. With 4 bases removed from V and 2 bases from J, the gap between germline ends came to 7 bases. CDR3 DNA sequence: TGTGCCAGCAGTTCATTAAACACAGATACGCAGTATTTT. Protein: CASSSLNTDTQYF.

The gene calls are TRBV7-2 and TRBJ2-7; the match to TRBD2 covers 8 bases. The CDR3 totals 13 residues. The ends lost 6 bases at V and 2 bases at J; junction bases unmatched: 3. Germline CDR1 SGHTA, CDR2 FQGNSA. CDR3 sequence reads: CASSIGGAYEQYF. CDR3 DNA sequence: TGTGCCAGCAGTATCGGGGGGGCCTACGAGCAGTACTTC.

This clonotype was counted at least ten times. The chain employs TRBV6-2 or TRBV6-3 and TRBJ2-1, with 7 bases fitting TRBD2. The V and J ends lost 7 bases and 10 bases, in that order; junction bases with no gene match: 13. Germline V CDR1 and CDR2: MNHEY, SVGEGT. The CDR3 is made up of 14 amino acids. The CDR3 reads CASIPAGPSSEQFF. The CDR3 bases are TGTGCCAGCATCCCAGCGGGGCCCTCAAGCGAGCAGTTCTTC.

This clonotype came up many times. The chain carries TRBV12-3 or TRBV12-4 and TRBJ1-1; no reliable D call. Trimming took off 7 bases at V and 6 bases at J, with 9 bases between the two ends. The CDR3 spans 11 residues. CDR3 loop: CASTVRSEAFF. The CDR3 coding sequence is TGTGCCAGCACCGTTCGATCTGAAGCTTTCTTT.

There are many counts of this clonotype. The rearrangement uses TRBV3-1 and TRBJ1-6; D is perhaps TRBD1 (5 bases). V was clipped by 0 bases and J by 6 bases, with 12 bases between them. The germline gives CDR1 LGHDT, CDR2 YNNKEL (reference sequence). The CDR3 is made up of 16 amino acids. This chain's CDR3 is CASSQDRAFRNSPLHF. The CDR3 coding sequence is TGTGCCAGCAGCCAAGACAGGGCTTTCCGTAATTCACCCCTCCACTTT. Looking up the rest from reference TRBV3-1 and TRBJ1-6 gives the full variable domain: DTAVSQTPKYLVTQMGNDKSIKCEQNLGHDTMYWYKQDSKKFLKIMFSYNNKELIINETVPNRFSPKSPDKAHLNLHINSLELGDSAVYFCASSQDRAFRNSPLHFGNGTRLTVT.

The chain is built from TRBV5-1 and TRBJ2-1, with D hard to call. The V end lost 3 bases, the J end lost 2 bases, and 6 bases lay between the germline ends. The CDR3 spans 13 residues. Germline V lookup: CDR1 SGHRS, CDR2 YFSETQ. CDR3 amino acids: CASSWTTYNEQFF. The CDR3 nucleotides read TGCGCCAGCAGCTGGACCACCTACAATGAGCAGTTCTTC.

This sequence joins TRBV5-1 and TRBJ2-1, with TRBD1 as a possible D gene (6 bases). The germline V gene encodes CDR1 SGHRS and CDR2 YFSETQ. This CDR3 spans 15 amino acids. Trimming stripped 2 bases from V and 1 base from J, with 10 bases between. As DNA, the CDR3 is TGCGCCAGCAGCTTCAGACAGGTTTCCTACAATGAGCAGTTCTTC. Translating gives CASSFRQVSYNEQFF.

This clonotype was recorded at least ten times. The chain couples TRBV7-2 to TRBJ1-1, with D perhaps TRBD1 (5 bases). Per the germline V gene, CDR1 is SGHTA and CDR2 is FQGNSA. V gave up 3 bases and J gave up 1 base, with 9 bases separating them. The CDR3 is made up of 14 amino acids. The CDR3 DNA follows: TGTGCCAGCAGCTTCAGAGGGGCGAACACTGAAGCTTTCTTT. This sequence encodes CASSFRGANTEAFF.

This clonotype has just a few counts. This chain links TRBV27 with TRBJ2-5; no firm D call. Trimming removed 5 bases from V and 4 bases from J, with 20 bases in between. The CDR3 spans 16 residues. CDR1 MNHEY and CDR2 SMNVEV come from the germline V gene (reference sequence). CDR3 loop: CASSPITFSLRETQYF. The CDR3 nucleotides read TGTGCCAGCAGTCCGATCACTTTCTCGTTGAGAGAGACCCAGTACTTC.

The rearrangement joins TRBV9 to TRBJ2-6; tentative D call: TRBD2 (6 bases). Germline V gene data show CDR1 as SGDLS and CDR2 as YYNGEE. V was pared by 0 bases and J by 1 base, with 11 bases between. This CDR3 contains 17 residues. The CDR3 sequence: CASSVVAGPSGANVLTF. In DNA form, the CDR3 reads TGTGCCAGCAGCGTAGTTGCGGGGCCGTCTGGGGCCAACGTCCTGACTTTC. The whole variable domain, remainder taken from reference TRBV9 and TRBJ2-6, is DSGVTQTPKHLITATGQRVTLRCSPRSGDLSVYWYQQSLDQGLQFLIQYYNGEERAKGNILERFSAQQFPDLHSELNLSSLELGDSALYFCASSVVAGPSGANVLTFGAGSRLTVL.

J is TRBJ2-5 and V is TRBV6-5; no clear D gene. There are 14 residues in the CDR3. Trimming left V 5 bases short and J 5 bases short, with 15 bases between. Germline-derived CDR1 and CDR2 are MNHEY and SVGAGI. The CDR3 nucleotides are TGTGCCAGCAGTCTCCCGTACAGCCGGGAGACCCAGTACTTC. It specifies CASSLPYSRETQYF.

The table lists this clonotype with a few counts. V gene TRBV3-1 combines with J gene TRBJ2-7; D is possibly TRBD1 or TRBD2 (5 bases each). Per the germline V gene, CDR1 is LGHDT and CDR2 is YNNKEL (reference sequence). The CDR3 consists of 14 residues. Trimming shortened V by 5 bases and J by 6 bases, and 17 bases separated the two germline ends. For the CDR3, the DNA is TGTGCCAGCAGCTACTCAAGGGCAGGGACCGAGCAGTACTTC. Its translation is CASSYSRAGTEQYF.